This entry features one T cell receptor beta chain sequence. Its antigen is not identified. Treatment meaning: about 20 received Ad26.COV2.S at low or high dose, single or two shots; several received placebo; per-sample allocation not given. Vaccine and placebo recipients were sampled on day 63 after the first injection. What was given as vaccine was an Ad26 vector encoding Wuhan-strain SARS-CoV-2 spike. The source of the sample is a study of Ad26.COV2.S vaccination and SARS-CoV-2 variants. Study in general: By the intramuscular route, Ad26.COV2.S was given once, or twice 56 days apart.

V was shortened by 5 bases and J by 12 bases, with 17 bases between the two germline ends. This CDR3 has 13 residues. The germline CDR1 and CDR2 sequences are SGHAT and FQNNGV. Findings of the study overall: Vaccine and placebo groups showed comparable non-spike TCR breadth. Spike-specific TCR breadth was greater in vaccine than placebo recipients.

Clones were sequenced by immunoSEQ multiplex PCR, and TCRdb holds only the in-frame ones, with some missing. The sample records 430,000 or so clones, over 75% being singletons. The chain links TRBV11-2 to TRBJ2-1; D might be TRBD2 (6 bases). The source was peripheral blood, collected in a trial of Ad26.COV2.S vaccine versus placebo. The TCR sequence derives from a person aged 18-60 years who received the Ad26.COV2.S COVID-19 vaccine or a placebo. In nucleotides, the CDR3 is TGTGCCAGCAGCCCGACTAGTAGAGTGCGGCAGTTCTTC. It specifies CASSPTSRVRQFF.